One sample yielded the 25 T cell receptor beta chains listed below, sequenced in a study of fetal regulatory T cell absence and autoimmunity. Assay: immunoSEQ multiplex PCR; the TCRdb copy retains only in-frame clones and omits some. The sample contains roughly 95,000 clones, 55% to 75% of which appear only once. Sequences were obtained from pancreas tissue. These TCRs come from a male donor with IPEX syndrome.

The gene calls are TRBV7-2 and TRBJ2-1, with TRBD2 identical over 11 bases. The J segment lost 4 bases and the V segment lost 1 base, leaving 3 bases of the junction unmatched. Germline V gives CDR1 SGHTA, CDR2 FQGNSA. This CDR3 is built from 16 residues. The CDR3 DNA is TGTGCCAGCAGCTTAGAGGGACTAGCGGTATACAATGAGCAGTTCTTC. Residues: CASSLEGLAVYNEQFF.

The rearrangement joins TRBV11-2 to TRBJ2-7, with TRBD2 as a possible D gene (7 bases). The CDR3 extends over 15 amino acids. Trimming removed 0 bases from V and 2 bases from J, with 11 bases in between. Germline CDR1 and CDR2: SGHAT and FQNNGV. The CDR3 bases are TGTGCCAGCAGCTTAGAATCGGGGGGCACCTACGAGCAGTACTTC. This translates into CASSLESGGTYEQYF.

This clone has more than one count but fewer than ten. The chain combines TRBV19 with TRBJ2-1, with 12 positions matching TRBD2. The CDR3 sequence is 15 residues long. Per germline, CDR1 LNHDA and CDR2 SQIVND (reference sequence). V lost 7 bases to trimming and J lost 7 bases; unmatched junction nucleotides: 8. This CDR3 is CASKRTSGIINEQFF. CDR3 coding DNA: TGTGCCAGTAAAAGGACTAGCGGGATTATTAATGAGCAGTTCTTC.

The rearrangement joins TRBV27 to TRBJ2-1; perhaps D is TRBD1 or TRBD2 (5 bases each). Germline V CDR1 and CDR2: MNHEY, SMNVEV (reference sequence). The CDR3 loop spans 12 amino acids. V was trimmed by 6 bases and J by 6 bases, leaving 9 bases between them. The DNA of the CDR3 is TGTGCCAGCAGGATGAGGGGCAATGAGCAGTTCTTC. It codes for CASRMRGNEQFF.

The rearrangement links TRBV7-2 to TRBJ2-3; 9 bases map to TRBD2. The germline CDR1 and CDR2 sequences are SGHTA and FQGNSA. This CDR3 contains 17 residues. V was pared by 1 base and J by 4 bases, with 9 bases of the junction left unmatched. Written as DNA, the CDR3 is TGTGCCAGCAGCTTAGTAAGAAAGCGGGGGGACGCAGATACGCAGTATTTT. This sequence encodes CASSLVRKRGDADTQYF.

The chain has TRBV7-6 and TRBJ1-1; 7 bases map to TRBD1. CDR1 SGHVS and CDR2 FNYEAQ come from the germline V gene. The CDR3 covers 14 residues. The J segment lost 1 base and the V segment lost 5 bases, leaving 4 bases of the junction unmatched. CDR3 residues: CASSAGQQNTEAFF. CDR3 nucleotide sequence: TGTGCCAGCAGCGCGGGACAGCAGAACACTGAAGCTTTCTTT.

The V and J genes are TRBV5-1 and TRBJ2-3; 9 nucleotides agree with TRBD2. V was clipped by 2 bases and J by 2 bases; unmatched bases: 6. Germline V gene data show CDR1 as SGHRS and CDR2 as YFSETQ. The CDR3 runs to 16 residues. The CDR3 DNA follows: TGCGCCAGCAGCTTTGTGCGGGGGGGCCTCACAGATACGCAGTATTTT. Its protein product is CASSFVRGGLTDTQYF.

The DNA of the CDR3 is TGTGCCAGCAGCTTAGACGCTAGCAATCAGCCCCAGCATTTT. Amino acids: CASSLDASNQPQHF. The chain employs TRBV7-9 and TRBJ1-5; D is undetermined. Trimming cost V 1 base and J 0 bases, with 4 bases left between them. CDR1 and CDR2 from the germline V gene are SEHNR and FQNEAQ (reference sequence). The CDR3 spans 14 residues.

The rearrangement uses TRBV30 and TRBJ1-2, with D unclear. Germline loops: CDR1 GTSNPN, CDR2 SVGIG (reference sequence). This CDR3 spans 10 amino acids. Here the CDR3 reads CIGVGHGYTF. The DNA for the CDR3 is TGTATCGGGGTCGGTCATGGCTACACCTTC.

The sample holds a few counts of this clone. The chain has TRBV7-9 and TRBJ1-6; D ambiguous. The CDR3 has 13 amino acids. Trimming removed 2 bases at V and 5 bases at J, with 4 bases between. Looked up from germline, CDR1 is SEHNR and CDR2 is FQNEAQ (reference sequence). CDR3 loop: CASSLQNNSPLHF. DNA for the CDR3: TGTGCCAGCAGCTTACAAAATAATTCACCCCTCCACTTT. Variable domain in full (rest from reference TRBV7-9 and TRBJ1-6): DTGVSQNPRHKITKRGQNVTFRCDPISEHNRLYWYRQTLGQGPEFLTYFQNEAQLEKSRLLSDRFSAERPKGSFSTLEIQRTEQGDSAMYLCASSLQNNSPLHFGNGTRLTVT.

This clone was found once. The CDR3 region is CASSRRWSSRTNEQFF. The CDR3, as DNA: TGTGCCAGCAGCCGGAGATGGTCTAGCCGGACAAATGAGCAGTTCTTC. The V call is TRBV14, the J call TRBJ2-1, with D perhaps matching TRBD1 or TRBD2 (5 bases each). In germline, CDR1 is SGHDN, CDR2 FVKESK. The CDR3 contains 16 residues. Trimming removed 4 bases from V and 7 bases from J, with 20 bases in between.

This clone was recorded a few times. This rearrangement joins TRBV5-1 to TRBJ1-2, with TRBD1 matching 8 bases. The length of the CDR3 is 13 residues. The germline gives CDR1 SGHRS, CDR2 YFSETQ. J lost 8 bases, V lost 4 bases, and 7 bases had no gene match. The CDR3 DNA reads as TGCGCCAGCAGCATTGGACAGGGAGGGGGCTACACCTTC. Its translation is CASSIGQGGGYTF.

The chain employs TRBV5-6 and TRBJ2-7, with D possibly TRBD2 on 6 matching bases. Germline V gives CDR1 SGHDT, CDR2 YYEEEE. This CDR3 is built from 15 residues. V was trimmed by 0 bases and J by 1 base, leaving 11 bases between them. The CDR3 reads CASSLGGSGSYEQYF. The CDR3 DNA reads as TGTGCCAGCAGCTTGGGTGGCAGCGGGTCCTACGAGCAGTACTTC.

The rearrangement joins TRBV7-2 to TRBJ2-7, with 11 bases aligning to TRBD2. This CDR3 has 14 residues. Germline V gene lookup returns CDR1 SGHTA and CDR2 FQGNSA. The V segment lost 5 bases and the J segment 7 bases; nucleotides outside the gene matches: 7. The CDR3 loop reads CASSISGRAGEQYF. The DNA of the CDR3 is TGTGCCAGCAGCATTAGCGGGAGGGCGGGGGAGCAGTACTTC.

The rearrangement joins TRBV11-3 to TRBJ2-7; D is perhaps TRBD1 or TRBD2 (6 bases each). CDR3 length equals 15 residues. In germline, CDR1 is SGHNT, CDR2 YENEEA. V was pared by 2 bases and J by 3 bases, with 14 bases between. The CDR3 nucleotides read TGTGCCAGCAGCTTAAGGGGGGCCGGGCTCTACGAGCAGTACTTC. Translation gives CASSLRGAGLYEQYF.

V usage is TRBV6-5 and J usage is TRBJ2-1; TRBD2 matches 7 bases. The germline gives CDR1 MNHEY, CDR2 SVGAGI. The CDR3 spans 15 residues. V lost 2 bases, J lost 2 bases, and 3 bases stayed unmatched. The CDR3 DNA follows: TGTGCCAGCAGTTACACGGGAGGTCCCTACAATGAGCAGTTCTTC. The encoded protein is CASSYTGGPYNEQFF.

V usage is TRBV7-9 and J usage is TRBJ2-1; TRBD2 aligns across 7 bases. The CDR3 has 15 residues. Germline CDR1 reads SEHNR; CDR2 reads FQNEAQ (reference sequence). V lost 1 base to trimming and J lost 6 bases; unmatched junction nucleotides: 6. The CDR3 reads CASSLVAGVINEQFF. CDR3 sequence (DNA): TGTGCCAGCAGCTTAGTTGCGGGGGTCATCAATGAGCAGTTCTTC.

This chain uses TRBV2 with TRBJ1-2; D perhaps matches TRBD1 (5 bases). V was cut by 6 bases and J by 0 bases, with 26 bases left in between. The CDR3 is 19 residues long. The germline V gene has CDR1 SNHLY and CDR2 FYNNEI. The DNA of the CDR3 is TGTGCCAGCAGAGTCCGAATTTCGGGACGGAAACCTGCTAACTATGGCTACACCTTC. Its protein is CASRVRISGRKPANYGYTF.

V gene TRBV2 combines with J gene TRBJ1-3, with 9 bases lining up with TRBD1. The CDR3 extends over 16 amino acids. Trimming cost V 7 bases and J 3 bases; bases outside gene matches: 10. Germline values: CDR1 SNHLY, CDR2 FYNNEI. CDR3 nucleotides: TGTGCCAGCACCCCCGGGACAGGGTACTTTGGAAACACCATATATTTT. Its translation: CASTPGTGYFGNTIYF.

The chain has TRBV19 and TRBJ2-7; unclear D gene. There are 11 residues in the CDR3. The V end was cut by 6 bases, the J end by 2 bases, with 5 bases between. Germline CDR1 reads LNHDA; CDR2 reads SQIVND (reference sequence). The CDR3 sequence: CASSNTYEQYF. The DNA for the CDR3 is TGTGCCAGTAGCAATACCTACGAGCAGTACTTC.

CDR3 nucleotide sequence: TGTGCCAGCAGTGAAAGGGGGAGCGCCGGGGAGCTGTTTTTT. This translates into CASSERGSAGELFF. The chain is built from TRBV2 and TRBJ2-2, with a weak D call TRBD1 (6 bases). Germline loops: CDR1 SNHLY, CDR2 FYNNEI. This CDR3 spans 14 amino acids. V was shortened by 2 bases and J by 6 bases, with 10 bases between the two germline ends.

The chain uses TRBV7-9 and TRBJ2-3; D uncertain. Germline CDR1 is SEHNR and CDR2 is FQNEAQ (reference sequence). The CDR3 covers 13 residues. With 0 bases removed from V and 4 bases from J, the gap between germline ends came to 5 bases. CDR3 in DNA: TGTGCCAGCAGCTTAGCAATAGCAGATACGCAGTATTTT. Amino acids: CASSLAIADTQYF.

V usage is TRBV6-5 and J usage is TRBJ1-2; 12 bases line up with TRBD1. The CDR3 is 15 amino acids. V shed 6 bases and J 2 bases; nucleotides not matched to a gene: 4. The germline gives CDR1 MNHEY, CDR2 SVGAGI. The CDR3 nucleotides are TGTGCCAGCAGGCCCGGGACAGGGGGCAACTATGGCTACACCTTC. Protein: CASRPGTGGNYGYTF.

This clone was detected once. This chain joins TRBV20-1 and TRBJ2-7; D is undetermined. There are 11 residues in the CDR3. Germline loops: CDR1 DFQATT, CDR2 SNEGSKA (reference sequence). The germline V and J ends were trimmed by 1 base and 4 bases, with 5 bases remaining between them. The CDR3 loop reads CSARGEYEQYF. The DNA of the CDR3 is TGCAGTGCTAGAGGCGAGTACGAGCAGTACTTC.

The V and J genes are TRBV10-3 and TRBJ1-1; TRBD1 might be the D (6 bases). CDR1 and CDR2 from the germline V gene are ENHRY and SYGVKD. The CDR3 has 15 amino acids. Trimming stripped 0 bases from V and 0 bases from J, with 8 bases between. The CDR3 DNA reads TGTGCCATCAGTGAGTCGGGACATCTGAACACTGAAGCTTTCTTT. Translation gives CAISESGHLNTEAFF.